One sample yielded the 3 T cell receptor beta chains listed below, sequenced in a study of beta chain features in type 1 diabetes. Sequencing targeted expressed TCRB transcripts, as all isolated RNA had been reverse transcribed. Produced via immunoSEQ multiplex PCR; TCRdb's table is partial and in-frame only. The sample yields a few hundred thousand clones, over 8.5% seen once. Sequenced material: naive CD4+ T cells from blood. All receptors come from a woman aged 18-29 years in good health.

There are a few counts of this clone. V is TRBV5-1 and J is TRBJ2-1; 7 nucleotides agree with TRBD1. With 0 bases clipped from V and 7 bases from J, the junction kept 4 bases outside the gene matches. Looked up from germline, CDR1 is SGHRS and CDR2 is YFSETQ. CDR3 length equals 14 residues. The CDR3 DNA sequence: TGCGCCAGCAGCTTGGCGTCAGGGGGTAATGAGCAGTTCTTC. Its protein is CASSLASGGNEQFF.

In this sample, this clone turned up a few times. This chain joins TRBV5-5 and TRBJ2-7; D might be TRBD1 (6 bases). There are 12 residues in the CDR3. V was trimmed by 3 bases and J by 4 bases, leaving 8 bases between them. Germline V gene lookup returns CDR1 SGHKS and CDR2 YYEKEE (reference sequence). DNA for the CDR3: TGTGCCAGCAGCTGGGACATATACGAGCAGTACTTC. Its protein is CASSWDIYEQYF.

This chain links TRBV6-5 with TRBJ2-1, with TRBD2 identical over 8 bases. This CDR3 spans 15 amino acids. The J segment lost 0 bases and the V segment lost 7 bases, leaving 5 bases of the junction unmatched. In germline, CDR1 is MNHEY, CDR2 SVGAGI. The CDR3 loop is CASTRLAFSYNEQFF. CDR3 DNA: TGTGCCAGCACGAGACTAGCGTTCTCCTACAATGAGCAGTTCTTC.